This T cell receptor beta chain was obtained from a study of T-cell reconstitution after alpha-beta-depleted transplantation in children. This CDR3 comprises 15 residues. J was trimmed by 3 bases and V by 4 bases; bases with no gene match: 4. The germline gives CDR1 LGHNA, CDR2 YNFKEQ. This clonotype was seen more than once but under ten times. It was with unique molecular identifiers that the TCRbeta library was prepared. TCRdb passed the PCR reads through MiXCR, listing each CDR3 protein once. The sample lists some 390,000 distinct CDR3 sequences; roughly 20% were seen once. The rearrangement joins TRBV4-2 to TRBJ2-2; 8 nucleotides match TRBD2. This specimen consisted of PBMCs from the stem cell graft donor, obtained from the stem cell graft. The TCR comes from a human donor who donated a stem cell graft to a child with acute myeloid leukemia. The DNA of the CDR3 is TGTGCCAGCAGCCCAGCGGGAGAGGACACCGGGGAGCTGTTTTTT. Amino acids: CASSPAGEDTGELFF.